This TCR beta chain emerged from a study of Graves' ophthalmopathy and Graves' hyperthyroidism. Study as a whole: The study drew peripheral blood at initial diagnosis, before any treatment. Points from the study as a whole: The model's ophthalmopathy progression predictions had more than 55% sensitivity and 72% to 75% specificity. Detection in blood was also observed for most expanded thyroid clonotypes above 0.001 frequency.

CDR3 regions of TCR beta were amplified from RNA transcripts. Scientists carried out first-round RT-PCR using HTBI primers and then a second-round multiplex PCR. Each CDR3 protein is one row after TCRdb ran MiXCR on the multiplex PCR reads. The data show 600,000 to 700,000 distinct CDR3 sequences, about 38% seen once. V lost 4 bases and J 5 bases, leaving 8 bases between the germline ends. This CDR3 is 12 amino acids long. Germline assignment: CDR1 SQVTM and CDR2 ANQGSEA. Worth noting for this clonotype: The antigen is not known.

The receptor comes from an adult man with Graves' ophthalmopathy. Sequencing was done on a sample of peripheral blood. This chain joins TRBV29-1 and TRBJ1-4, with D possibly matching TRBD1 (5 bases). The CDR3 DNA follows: TGCAGCGTTGCGGGGGGGAATGAAAAACTGTTTTTT. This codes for CSVAGGNEKLFF.